In its sample, the clone carrying this T cell receptor (beta chain) was seen many times. The source of the sample is a study of T cell repertoires in cytomegalovirus infection. MiXCR, run by TCRdb on the reads, gives a single entry per CDR3 protein. The sample has approximately 250,000 distinct CDR3 sequences, around 6.6% seen once. This CDR3 spans 15 amino acids. Germline V gene sequence: CDR1 LGHNA, CDR2 YSLEER. V lost 4 bases to trimming and J lost 4 bases; unmatched junction nucleotides: 6. Sequencing used PBMCs. The chain is built from TRBV4-3 and TRBJ2-2; 7 positions match TRBD1. The source is a human donor in good health (CMV status not recorded). Some clones in this sample may be carry-over from other donors' samples. CDR3 loop: CASSPSYRGTGELFF. Written as DNA, the CDR3 is TGCGCCAGCAGCCCCAGCTACAGGGGCACCGGGGAGCTGTTTTTT.